The next 7 T cell receptor beta chains were all read from a single sample in a study of glioma-infiltrating T cells after dendritic cell vaccination. Method: immunoSEQ multiplex PCR; TCRdb's copy keeps in-frame clones and lacks some. There are around 72,000 clones in the sample; about four fifths occur only once, and 7% to 9.5% lies in the top ten. Sequencing was performed on blood, taken before dendritic cell vaccination. The receptor source for this set is a human donor with glioblastoma.

The J gene is TRBJ2-1, the V gene TRBV29-1, with a weak D call TRBD1 (5 bases). Germline V lookup: CDR1 SQVTM, CDR2 ANQGSEA. V lost 0 bases to trimming and J lost 13 bases, with 10 bases between them. The CDR3 extends over 11 amino acids. The DNA for the CDR3 is TGCAGCGTTGAAGACCAGGGTTCCCAGTTCTTC. Its protein is CSVEDQGSQFF.

CDR3 DNA: TGCGCCAGCAGCCGGGCACAGGGAGTTCTTGAAAAACTGTTTTTT. This translates into CASSRAQGVLEKLFF. This sequence joins TRBV4-1 and TRBJ1-4; possible D gene TRBD1, 6 bases. CDR1 and CDR2 (germline): MGHRA, YSYEKL. V was cut by 4 bases and J by 7 bases, with 16 bases left in between. The CDR3 is 15 amino acids.

V gene TRBV6-6 combines with J gene TRBJ1-2, with 7 nucleotides matching TRBD1. The germline gives CDR1 MNHNY, CDR2 SVGAGI (reference sequence). The ends lost 2 bases at V and 5 bases at J; junction bases unmatched: 8. The CDR3 is 15 residues long. The CDR3 reads CASSYPGQFPYGYTF. CDR3 bases: TGTGCCAGCAGTTACCCGGGACAGTTTCCTTATGGCTACACCTTC.

The genes are TRBV15 and TRBJ1-1, with D unclear. Trimming took off 1 base at V and 1 base at J, with 13 bases between the two ends. From germline, CDR1 is LNHNV and CDR2 YYDKDF (reference sequence). The CDR3 contains 16 residues. This CDR3 is CATSRARGRPNTEAFF. CDR3 nucleotide sequence: TGTGCCACCAGCAGAGCGCGAGGGCGCCCGAACACTGAAGCTTTCTTT.

J is TRBJ1-2 and V is TRBV5-1; unclear D gene. Deletions cut 0 bases from V and 1 base from J, with 4 bases between. This CDR3 spans 13 amino acids. Germline V gene sequence: CDR1 SGHRS, CDR2 YFSETQ. The CDR3 loop reads CASSLDFNYGYTF. CDR3 coding DNA: TGCGCCAGCAGCTTGGACTTTAACTATGGCTACACCTTC.

The chain combines TRBV19 with TRBJ1-5, with D hard to call. The CDR3 has 14 amino acids. Per germline, CDR1 LNHDA and CDR2 SQIVND (reference sequence). Deletions cut 9 bases from V and 0 bases from J, with 12 bases between. The CDR3 sequence: CASATRVSNQPQHF. The CDR3 DNA sequence: TGTGCCAGCGCCACGAGGGTTAGCAATCAGCCCCAGCATTTT.

V usage is TRBV2 and J usage is TRBJ1-4; no clear D. Trimming took off 2 bases at V and 2 bases at J, with 9 bases between the two ends. The CDR3 contains 15 residues. Germline assignment: CDR1 SNHLY and CDR2 FYNNEI. CDR3 bases: TGTGCCAGCAGTGAATCGAGACTCACTAATGAAAAACTGTTTTTT. Translating it yields CASSESRLTNEKLFF.